This T cell receptor delta chain comes out of a study of γδ T cells in repeated Plasmodium falciparum infection. Sequencing covered both gamma and delta TCR chains per sample. TCRdb re-called the multiplex PCR reads using CATT. The sample includes approximately 90,000 delta-chain clones, roughly 0.98% of them seen just once. Many counts were recorded for this clone. At the DNA level, this CDR3 is encoded by other sequences in the same sample as well. Flow sorting of PBMC yielded separate Vgamma9/Vdelta2+ and Vdelta2-negative gammadelta T cell populations for bulk repertoire analysis. CDR1 is TSWWSYY, CDR2 QGS, per germline. The ends lost 5 bases at V and 0 bases at J; junction bases unmatched: 15. CDR3 length: 18 residues.

This sequence was found in a pool of human donors (malaria-infected and uninfected, not separated). The specimen was gamma-delta T cells from blood. The rearrangement joins TRDV1 to TRDJ1, with 7 bases fitting TRDD3. The CDR3 bases are TGTGCTCTTGGGCGCCGCCTGGAAGGATACGCGGACACCGATAAACTCATCTTT. Amino acids: CALGRRLEGYADTDKLIF.